A selection of T cell receptor beta chains follows, all from one sample in a study of human T cells and chemical hapten exposure. TCRdb recomputed calls from the RACE reads with MiXCR, one row per CDR3 protein. The sample has fewer than 70,000 distinct CDR3 sequences, around 7% seen once. The specimen comprised whole blood, sampled in connection with sensitization to the hapten diphenylcyclopropenone (DPC). The receptors stem from a woman in her 30s with alopecia areata. Some clones in this sample may be carry-over from other donors' samples. Both conserved end residues are part of each CDR3. A D gene is named only where the DNA matches it firmly. Rows may omit the clone size; those that give it use once, few, many or a size class.

J gene	V gene	CDR3 length	D gene	clone size	CDR3 protein	CDR3 DNA
TRBJ2-3	TRBV7-8	18	TRBD2	few	CASSFIAGGLGGTDTQYF	TGTGCCAGCAGCTTTATAGCGGGGGGGCTTGGGGGCACAGATACGCAGTATTTT
TRBJ1-1	TRBV7-6	14	.	few	CASSLGGSGTEAFF	TGTGCCAGCAGCTTAGGGGGTAGCGGGACTGAAGCTTTCTTT
TRBJ2-1	TRBV6-2/TRBV6-3	12	.	many	CASSTSYNEQFF	TGTGCCAGCAGCACCTCCTACAATGAGCAGTTCTTC
TRBJ1-6	TRBV12-5	14	.	few	CASGLVPGDSPLHF	TGTGCTAGTGGTTTGGTACCCGGAGATTCACCCCTCCACTTT
TRBJ1-5	TRBV5-5	15	.	many	CASRRAVGGNQPQHF	TGTGCCAGCAGGAGAGCGGTCGGGGGCAATCAGCCCCAGCATTTT
TRBJ2-7	TRBV20-1	11	.	few	CSALGRNEQYF	TGCAGTGCTTTGGGCCGCAACGAGCAGTACTTC
TRBJ2-6	TRBV18	18	TRBD1	many	CASSPEGTGASGANVLTF	TGTGCCAGCTCACCCGAGGGGACAGGGGCCTCTGGGGCCAACGTCCTGACTTTC
TRBJ2-1	TRBV20-1	16	TRBD2	many	CSASSGGGYSLNEQFF	TGCAGTGCTAGCTCTGGCGGGGGTTACAGTTTGAATGAGCAGTTCTTC
TRBJ2-5	TRBV7-3	16	.	many	CASSLMPWGFQETQYF	TGTGCCAGCAGCTTAATGCCTTGGGGATTCCAAGAGACCCAGTACTTC
TRBJ2-5	TRBV5-1	15	TRBD1	many	CASSWQGATGETQYF	TGCGCCAGCAGCTGGCAGGGGGCGACGGGGGAGACCCAGTACTTC
TRBJ1-2	TRBV10-3	15	.	few	CAISEWNRLRDGYTF	TGTGCCATCAGTGAGTGGAACAGGTTAAGGGATGGCTACACCTTC
TRBJ2-1	TRBV7-9	15	TRBD2	many	CASSSRGLAGNEQFF	TGTGCCAGCAGCTCCCGCGGACTAGCGGGGAATGAGCAGTTCTTC
TRBJ2-6	TRBV19	18	TRBD2	few	CASSISAGGAFGANVLTF	TGTGCCAGTAGTATTTCGGCCGGGGGGGCATTTGGGGCCAACGTCCTGACTTTC
TRBJ2-7	TRBV11-2	13	.	many	CASSLPTSYEQYF	TGTGCCAGCAGCTTACCAACCTCGTACGAGCAGTACTTC
TRBJ2-3	TRBV29-1	13	.	many	CSVGRGRGDTQYF	TGCAGCGTTGGCCGGGGCAGGGGAGATACGCAGTATTTT
TRBJ1-4	TRBV6-6	17	TRBD1	few	CASRPPGQGSGNEKLFF	TGTGCCAGCAGACCCCCCGGACAGGGGTCGGGTAATGAAAAACTGTTTTTT
TRBJ2-3	TRBV7-9	13	.	.	CASISFSTDTQYF	TGTGCCAGCATAAGCTTTAGCACAGATACGCAGTATTTT
TRBJ2-7	TRBV5-4	12	.	.	CASSLAGHEQYF	TGTGCCAGCAGCTTGGCCGGCCACGAGCAGTACTTC
TRBJ2-3	TRBV2	18	.	few	CASSGPGVYSSPPDTQYF	TGTGCCAGCAGTGGGCCGGGAGTATACTCGAGTCCCCCAGATACGCAGTATTTT
TRBJ2-3	TRBV6-1	13	.	many	CASIEQESDTQYF	TGTGCCAGCATCGAGCAGGAGTCAGATACGCAGTATTTT
TRBJ2-7	TRBV3-1	16	.	.	CASSQGTGSGAYEQYF	TGTGCCAGCAGCCAGGGAACAGGGAGCGGGGCCTACGAGCAGTACTTC
TRBJ2-7	TRBV29-1	14	TRBD2	.	CSVVGLAAIYEQYF	TGCAGCGTTGTGGGACTAGCGGCAATCTACGAGCAGTACTTC
TRBJ1-6	TRBV7-9	12	.	many	CASSSMNSPLHF	TGTGCCAGCAGCTCGATGAATTCACCCCTCCACTTT
TRBJ1-1	TRBV10-3	13	TRBD1	many	CAIRVRQGAEAFF	TGTGCCATCAGGGTCAGACAGGGCGCTGAAGCTTTCTTT
TRBJ1-5	TRBV29-1	13	.	many	CSVGDSLGQPQHF	TGCAGCGTCGGTGACAGCCTCGGTCAGCCCCAGCATTTT
TRBJ1-5	TRBV20-1	16	TRBD1	few	CSAPSTGGGGNQPQHF	TGCAGTGCTCCAAGTACAGGGGGCGGTGGCAATCAGCCCCAGCATTTT
TRBJ2-3	TRBV11-2	13	.	many	CASSLAGTDTQYF	TGTGCCAGCAGCTTAGCAGGCACAGATACGCAGTATTTT
TRBJ2-3	TRBV12-3/TRBV12-4	19	TRBD2	many	CASSPTLGLAGEGTDTQYF	TGTGCCAGCAGTCCAACCCTTGGACTAGCGGGGGAGGGCACAGATACGCAGTATTTT
TRBJ2-4	TRBV30	12	.	few	CAWSDFEQAVYF	TGTGCCTGGAGTGATTTTGAACAGGCGGTTTACTTC
TRBJ2-3	TRBV11-2	15	TRBD1	few	CASFPLRTGKDTQYF	TGTGCCAGCTTCCCTCTCAGGACAGGGAAGGATACGCAGTATTTT
TRBJ2-6	TRBV3-1	21	TRBD1	many	CASSPSHTGAGSQGGANVLTF	TGTGCCAGCAGCCCGTCACATACAGGGGCCGGTAGTCAGGGGGGGGCCAACGTCCTGACTTTC
TRBJ1-5	TRBV18	15	TRBD1	many	CASSLGQGINQPQHF	TGTGCCAGCTCACTCGGACAGGGGATCAATCAGCCCCAGCATTTT
TRBJ1-1	TRBV29-1	13	.	many	CSVEGQANTEAFF	TGCAGCGTTGAGGGTCAGGCGAACACTGAAGCTTTCTTT
TRBJ2-1	TRBV29-1	14	.	many	CSVGQADSYNEQFF	TGCAGCGTTGGACAGGCCGATTCCTACAATGAGCAGTTCTTC
TRBJ1-4	TRBV6-6	16	TRBD1	many	CASSYSPGTGFEKLFF	TGTGCCAGCAGTTACTCGCCAGGGACAGGGTTTGAAAAACTGTTTTTT
TRBJ2-3	TRBV29-1	14	TRBD2	many	CSVVERGASDTQYF	TGCAGCGTTGTTGAGCGGGGGGCCTCAGATACGCAGTATTTT
TRBJ1-6	TRBV5-4	16	TRBD1	.	CASSFPQGAGNSPLHF	TGTGCCAGCAGCTTCCCCCAGGGGGCTGGTAATTCACCCCTCCACTTT
TRBJ1-5	TRBV19	15	.	.	CASSIDSRSNQPQHF	TGTGCCAGTAGTATAGATTCGAGGAGCAATCAGCCCCAGCATTTT
TRBJ2-1	TRBV6-1	16	TRBD2	.	CASSGPTSGVYNEQFF	TGTGCCAGCAGTGGCCCTACTAGCGGGGTATACAATGAGCAGTTCTTC
TRBJ2-6	TRBV4-1	16	.	many	CASSPGPSRGANVLTF	TGCGCCAGCAGTCCCGGACCCTCAAGGGGGGCCAACGTCCTGACTTTC
TRBJ2-3	TRBV9	14	.	many	CASARGLTTDTQYF	TGTGCCAGTGCCAGGGGACTCACCACAGATACGCAGTATTTT
TRBJ2-7	TRBV11-2	13	TRBD2	many	CASRLAGGHEQYF	TGTGCCAGCAGGCTAGCGGGGGGACACGAGCAGTACTTC
TRBJ1-1	TRBV6-5	14	.	many	CASTPDRPNTEAFF	TGTGCCAGCACCCCGGACAGACCGAACACTGAAGCTTTCTTT
TRBJ1-1	TRBV5-1	19	.	many	CASSLVGPGTTSGNTEAFF	TGCGCCAGCAGCTTAGTGGGACCCGGGACAACGTCCGGGAACACTGAAGCTTTCTTT
TRBJ2-5	TRBV29-1	12	.	many	CSVDEGVETQYF	TGCAGCGTCGACGAAGGGGTTGAGACCCAGTACTTC